The text below deals with one TCR beta chain. Trimming removed 2 bases at V and 6 bases at J, with 14 bases between. Germline assignment: CDR1 MGHRA and CDR2 YSYEKL. The CDR3 runs 15 residues. Time point meaning: baseline, week 1 (first vaccination visit). Treatment reported: pre-vaccination baseline after standard-of-care therapy. The data derive from a study of a mutant IDH1 vaccine in newly diagnosed glioma. As for the study in general: A roughly 62% male, about 40% female split and a mean age of approximately 40 years characterized treated patients. The earlier regimen, radiotherapy, temozolomide, or both, was most often both.

Clones were read by immunoSEQ multiplex PCR, and TCRdb kept only the in-frame ones, dropping some. The repertoire holds 25,000 to 35,000 clones, with around nine tenths as singletons. This material consisted of PBMCs, taken from a glioma patient treated with radiotherapy, temozolomide or both. The J gene is TRBJ1-5, the V gene TRBV4-1, with a possible D match to TRBD1 (5 bases). The receptor's source is a woman aged 40-49 years with glioma. The CDR3 DNA is TGCGCCAGCAGCCAACCAGTAAGGGGACGTCAGCCCCAGCATTTT. It yields the protein CASSQPVRGRQPQHF.